Presented here are 8 T cell receptor beta chains from one specimen sequenced in a study of shared clonotypes between healthy human individuals. Assay: immunoSEQ multiplex PCR; the TCRdb copy retains only in-frame clones and omits some. The repertoire includes about 2 million clones, about 95% of them detected once, and less than 1.5% sits in the top ten. Selected positively for CCR7 and CD45RO-negative, naive CD8 cells excluded terminally differentiated effector memory CD45RA+ cells. Material: naive CD8+ T cells sorted from blood. Receptor source: a young man in good health.

The rearrangement links TRBV5-6 to TRBJ1-1; D is possibly TRBD1 (5 bases). There are 16 residues in the CDR3. Germline V gives CDR1 SGHDT, CDR2 YYEEEE. V lost 2 bases and J 0 bases, leaving 14 bases between the germline ends. Here the CDR3 reads CASSFRGALMNTEAFF. The CDR3 DNA reads TGTGCCAGCAGCTTCCGGGGCGCACTCATGAACACTGAAGCTTTCTTT.

Note on this clone: An end of the junction does not agree with germline; a read error may underlie this. The gene calls are TRBV5-1 and TRBJ2-3; no definite D call. The CDR3 sequence is 14 residues long. Germline CDR1 and CDR2: SGHRS and YFSETQ. CDR3 nucleotides: TGCGCCAGCAACTTGGATAGGGTGACAGATACGCAGTATTTT. Protein sequence: CASNLDRVTDTQYF.

The rearrangement links TRBV19 to TRBJ1-6; 8 nucleotides line up with TRBD1. J gave up 11 bases and V 3 bases, and 9 bases lay outside the gene matches. The CDR3 covers 15 residues. CDR1 is LNHDA and CDR2 is SQIVND in the germline V gene (reference sequence). The CDR3 coding sequence is TGTGCCAGTAGTATTCCCGGGACAGGTAGTCCACCCCTCCACTTT. Encoded protein: CASSIPGTGSPPLHF.

This clone appeared once. The chain's CDR3 is CASSYSTDTQYF. The CDR3 DNA reads TGCGCCAGCAGCTATAGCACAGATACGCAGTATTTT. V and J are TRBV5-1 and TRBJ2-3; D gene ambiguous. Germline lookup yields CDR1 SGHRS and CDR2 YFSETQ. The germline V and J ends were trimmed by 3 bases and 0 bases, with 2 bases remaining between them. The CDR3 is made up of 12 amino acids.

V and J are TRBV10-3 and TRBJ2-3; D gene uncertain. The CDR3 has 12 amino acids. Trimming took 4 bases from V and 6 from J, leaving 8 bases between them. Germline V lookup: CDR1 ENHRY, CDR2 SYGVKD. The CDR3 coding sequence is TGTGCCATCAGTGGTACCGAGGATACGCAGTATTTT. Amino acid sequence: CAISGTEDTQYF.

The rearrangement uses TRBV6-5 and TRBJ2-5; TRBD1 aligns across 8 bases. Germline trimming cut 2 bases from V and 5 bases from J; bases unmatched to any gene: 4. The germline V gene encodes CDR1 MNHEY and CDR2 SVGAGI. This CDR3 contains 14 residues. DNA of the CDR3: TGTGCCAGCAGTTACGGACAGGGAAAGGAGACCCAGTACTTC. Its translation: CASSYGQGKETQYF.

The chain couples TRBV6-1 to TRBJ2-3, with 10 bases fitting TRBD1. The CDR3 contains 19 residues. Germline trimming cut 3 bases from V and 5 bases from J; bases unmatched to any gene: 17. The germline gives CDR1 MNHNS, CDR2 SASEGT. CDR3 sequence: CASSDHALLGTGVGDTQYF. CDR3 sequence (DNA): TGTGCCAGCAGTGATCATGCCCTACTCGGGACAGGGGTAGGAGATACGCAGTATTTT.

The J gene is TRBJ2-7, the V gene TRBV4-1, with TRBD2 identical over 9 bases. Germline V gene data show CDR1 as MGHRA and CDR2 as YSYEKL. The CDR3 is 15 residues long. The junction had 8 bases not matched to a gene; V was cut back by 4 bases and J by 4 bases. The CDR3, as DNA: TGCGCCAGCAGCCCATTAGCGGGAGCGGTATACGAGCAGTACTTC. Translation: CASSPLAGAVYEQYF.